The clone carrying this T cell receptor beta chain has just one count. What it binds is not known. This entry belongs to a study of blood T cells in healthy people across ages. Whole-study findings and limits: The fall in TCR beta diversity per million T cells was roughly linear with age.

The CDR3 is made up of 13 amino acids. From germline, CDR1 is SQVTM and CDR2 ANQGSEA. V was pared by 4 bases and J by 8 bases, with 17 bases between. Next came a second PCR, run for roughly 6 to 11 cycles, which used a sample-barcoded 5' primer along with a J-beta primer mix. A template-switch adaptor containing 12 random nucleotides labeled each cDNA molecule. Sequencing of every sample gave 2.5 million or more CDR3-containing paired-end reads. TCRdb reprocessed the 5' RACE reads with MiXCR, giving one entry per CDR3 protein. Of 650,000 to 1,000,000 distinct CDR3 sequences listed, roughly 35% are singletons. Every sample had a minimum of 6 million PBMCs isolated.

This clonotype originated in a man younger than 30 in good health. The sample comprised blood. The chain employs TRBV29-1 and TRBJ1-2; D possibly corresponds to TRBD1 (5 bases). CDR3 residues: CSVVGGSGRGYTF. DNA of the CDR3: TGCAGCGTTGTGGGGGGATCGGGGAGAGGCTACACCTTC.